This T cell receptor (beta chain) was obtained from a study of TIL therapy for anti-PD-1-resistant metastatic lung cancer. Study as a whole: Tumor harvest preceded PD-1/PD-L1 blockade, followed by nivolumab treatment. Half of patients were current or former smokers.

Sequencing used immunoSEQ v3. The data were produced by immunoSEQ multiplex PCR, yet TCRdb's version contains in-frame clones alone and is incomplete. The profile shows 50,000 or so clones, around 79% of them singletons. The time point is: pre-treatment sample, taken before nivolumab and TIL therapy. Adults with stage 4 NSCLC were enrolled in a phase I trial. Per the germline V gene, CDR1 is SGHKS and CDR2 is YYEKEE (reference sequence). This CDR3 is 16 amino acids long. The ends lost 0 bases at V and 5 bases at J; junction bases unmatched: 6. This receptor was taken from a woman aged 30-79 years with non-small cell lung cancer. The sample here was blood, taken at baseline. The V and J genes are TRBV5-5 and TRBJ2-2, with TRBD1 matching 8 bases. CDR3: CASSLAGRGQTGELFF. In DNA, the CDR3 is TGTGCCAGCAGCTTGGCGGGCAGGGGGCAAACCGGGGAGCTGTTTTTT.